Listed below are T cell receptor beta chains from one sample, sequenced in a study of blood T cell repertoires in COVID-19. Here immunoSEQ multiplex PCR was the method, and the copy in TCRdb shows in-frame clones only, minus some. Among around 200,000 clones, roughly 86% were seen once, and the ten largest hold 9% to 12%. The sequencing sample was made of PBMCs or T cells enriched from blood (not recorded which). Every receptor here comes from a man aged 18 to 30 with acute COVID-19. The CDR3 runs from the conserved cysteine through the conserved F or W. The D gene is left open where the match is weak. Size tells how often a clone was seen (once, few, many) or the class of an expanded clone, and some rows leave it out.

V gene	clone size	J gene	D gene	CDR3 DNA	CDR3 protein
TRBV27	NA	TRBJ1-1	TRBD1	TGTGCCAGCAGTTTACTCTCAGGGGGGAGCACTGAAGCTTTCTTT	CASSLLSGGSTEAFF
TRBV5-1	NA	TRBJ2-5	NA	TGCGCCAGCAGCTTGGATCCAGGGAAGGGGCAAGAGACCCAGTACTTC	CASSLDPGKGQETQYF
TRBV7-8	NA	TRBJ2-7	TRBD1	TGTGCCAGCAGCTGGGACAGGGCCAACTACGAGCAGTACTTC	CASSWDRANYEQYF
TRBV29-1	NA	TRBJ2-5	NA	TGCAGCGTCAAACAGGGCGGCGGGAGAATGGAGACCCAGTACTTC	CSVKQGGGRMETQYF
TRBV7-8	once	TRBJ2-7	TRBD2	TGTGCCAGCAGCTTTGGGGCTAGCGGGGGCGAGCAGTACTTC	CASSFGASGGEQYF
TRBV6-5	once	TRBJ1-1	NA	TGTGCCAGCAGTTTATCCCTAGCGGTGAATACTGAAGCTTTCTTT	CASSLSLAVNTEAFF
TRBV14	NA	TRBJ2-1	TRBD2	TGTGCCAGCAGCCAAGAACTAGCGGGCTCCTACAATGAGCAGTTCTTC	CASSQELAGSYNEQFF
TRBV19	NA	TRBJ2-2	NA	TGTGCCAGTAGTTCTTTGACGGGATTCACCGGGGAGCTGTTTTTT	CASSSLTGFTGELFF
TRBV27	NA	TRBJ2-7	NA	TGTGCCAGCAGTCTCGACCCGGGAAGGCGGCAGTACTTC	CASSLDPGRRQYF
TRBV6-6	many	TRBJ2-3	TRBD2	TGTGCCAGCAGTTATAGCGGGAGCACAGATACGCAGTATTTT	CASSYSGSTDTQYF
TRBV24-1	NA	TRBJ2-6	NA	TGTGCCACCAGTGATCCGGGACACACCTCTGGGGCCAACGTCCTGACTTTC	CATSDPGHTSGANVLTF
TRBV27	NA	TRBJ2-2	NA	TGTGCCAGCACCCCCCTAGGCGGTACCGGGGAGCTGTTTTTT	CASTPLGGTGELFF
TRBV4-2	NA	TRBJ2-7	TRBD2	TGTGCCAGCAGCCAAGGGACTAGCGGGGGTACCTACGAGCAGTACTTC	CASSQGTSGGTYEQYF
TRBV4-3	NA	TRBJ2-7	NA	TGCGCCAGCAGCCAAGAGGGAGCGGATCCCCCAAACGAGCAGTACTTC	CASSQEGADPPNEQYF
TRBV5-4	NA	TRBJ2-1	NA	TGTGCCAGCAGCTTGGTCTCCCTGGCTAGGCGTAGCTACAATGAGCAGTTCTTC	CASSLVSLARRSYNEQFF
TRBV4-1	NA	TRBJ2-1	NA	TGCGCCAGCAGCCACGGGTTATATGAGCAGTTCTTC	CASSHGLYEQFF
TRBV5-4	NA	TRBJ2-1	NA	TGTGCATTCCCCAGCTCCTACAATGAGCAGTTCTTC	CAFPSSYNEQFF
TRBV9	NA	TRBJ2-3	TRBD2	TGTGCCAGCAGCGTCGGACTAGCGGGAGATCATACGCAGTATTTT	CASSVGLAGDHTQYF
TRBV4-1	NA	TRBJ2-1	TRBD2	TGCGCCAGCAGCCAACCTTCGAGCGGGAGTAGCAATGAGCAGTTCTTC	CASSQPSSGSSNEQFF
TRBV7-2	few	TRBJ2-7	TRBD2	TGTGCCAGCAGCGCGACTAGCGGGACGACCTACGAGCAGTACTTC	CASSATSGTTYEQYF
TRBV2	NA	TRBJ2-1	NA	TGTGCCAGCACCTGGGGGCGTTACAATGAGCAGTTCTTC	CASTWGRYNEQFF
TRBV5-5	NA	TRBJ2-7	NA	TGTGCCAGCAGCCCGAATCCTAGCTACGAGCAGTACTTC	CASSPNPSYEQYF
TRBV25-1	NA	TRBJ2-7	TRBD2	TGTGCCAGCAGTGAAGATACCGTGACTAGCGGGAGCTCCTACGAGCAGTACTTC	CASSEDTVTSGSSYEQYF
TRBV4-3	once	TRBJ2-6	TRBD1	TGCGCCAGCAGCGAGACAGGGGGCGCTGGGGCCAACGTCCTGACTTTC	CASSETGGAGANVLTF
TRBV4-3	few	TRBJ1-4	NA	TGCGCCAGCAGCCCGCCTAACCGACAGTTGTATAATGAAAAACTGTTTTTT	CASSPPNRQLYNEKLFF
TRBV4-2	NA	TRBJ2-1	TRBD1	TGTGCCAGCAGCCAAGAAGCAACAGGGACAGCTTACAATGAGCAGTTCTTC	CASSQEATGTAYNEQFF
TRBV7-9	NA	TRBJ1-2	NA	TGTGCCAGCAGCACCTCCGGGGACTATGGCTACACCTTC	CASSTSGDYGYTF
TRBV7-2	NA	TRBJ1-3	TRBD1	TGTGCCAGCAGCTTAGACGGGACAGGGTACTCTGGAAACACCATATATTTT	CASSLDGTGYSGNTIYF
TRBV24-1	NA	TRBJ1-1	TRBD1	TGTGCCACCAGTGGAGGGACAGGGGCTAGCGAAGCTTTCTTT	CATSGGTGASEAFF
TRBV7-9	NA	TRBJ2-7	TRBD2	TGTGCCAGCAGCGAAACGACTAGCGGGAGGGCCTTGCCGTACTTC	CASSETTSGRALPYF
TRBV25-1	NA	TRBJ2-5	NA	TGTGCCAGCAGTGCAATAGATCCGCAAGAGACCCAGTACTTC	CASSAIDPQETQYF
TRBV6-4	NA	TRBJ1-3	TRBD1	TGTGCCAGCAGCTACTCTGGACAGGGCGATGGAAACACCATATATTTT	CASSYSGQGDGNTIYF
TRBV19	medium-sized	TRBJ2-7	TRBD2	TGTGCCAGACCTAACACCCGGGGGGGGTACGAGCAGTACTTC	CARPNTRGGYEQYF
TRBV10-3	NA	TRBJ1-4	NA	TGTGCCGCCTCAGGGGCGTCAACTAATGAAAAACTGTTTTTT	CAASGASTNEKLFF
TRBV4-1	once	TRBJ2-3	TRBD2	TGCGCCAGCAGCCCTCCCGGGACTAGTATTTATTTT	CASSPPGTSIYF
TRBV11-2	NA	TRBJ2-2	TRBD2	TGTGCCAGCAGCCCTCTGAGTGGGAGGGGCGGGGAGCTGTTTTTT	CASSPLSGRGGELFF
TRBV19	NA	TRBJ1-5	TRBD1	TGTGCCAGTAGTATACAGGGGGCACTAAATCAGCCCCAGCATTTT	CASSIQGALNQPQHF
TRBV28	NA	TRBJ1-5	NA	TGTGCCAGCAGTAAACACCGGGGGGCGGGGAATCAGCCCCAGCATTTT	CASSKHRGAGNQPQHF
TRBV4-1	NA	TRBJ2-7	NA	TGCGCCAGCAGCCAAGAATTGAGTGTTGGTTACGAGCAGTACTTC	CASSQELSVGYEQYF
TRBV4-3	once	TRBJ1-1	NA	TGCGCCAGCAGCCCACAGATTTTGAACACTGAAGCTTTCTTT	CASSPQILNTEAFF
TRBV28	NA	TRBJ1-5	NA	TGTGCCAGCAGTTTATCATCCGGGTCGGATCAGCCCCAGCATTTT	CASSLSSGSDQPQHF
TRBV28	NA	TRBJ2-6	NA	TGTGCCAGCACCCCCCCGGTGGGGGCAGGGACCGGGGCCAACGTCCTGACTTTC	CASTPPVGAGTGANVLTF
TRBV28	NA	TRBJ2-1	TRBD2	TGTGCCAGCAGTTTAAGTACTAGCGTAAACAATGAGCAGTTCTTC	CASSLSTSVNNEQFF
TRBV30	NA	TRBJ1-2	TRBD1	TGTGCCTGGAAACAGGGGTCCTATGGCTACACCTTC	CAWKQGSYGYTF
TRBV2	NA	TRBJ1-5	NA	TGTGCCAGCAGTGAAGCGGGCAGGGGCTATCAGCCCCAGCATTTT	CASSEAGRGYQPQHF
TRBV9	once	TRBJ2-4	NA	TGTGCCAGCAGCGTGACTGCGGCAGCCAAAAACATTCAGTACTTC	CASSVTAAAKNIQYF
TRBV20-1	NA	TRBJ2-1	NA	TGCAGTGCTCTAGATATCAATGAGCAGTTCTTC	CSALDINEQFF
TRBV29-1	once	TRBJ2-3	TRBD2	TGCAGCGTGCGATCTAGCGGGAGGGCCGCAGATACGCAGTATTTT	CSVRSSGRAADTQYF
TRBV13	NA	TRBJ2-1	TRBD2	TGTGCCAGCAGCTGGGGACTAGCGGAGCTAAGCTCCTACAATGAGCAGTTCTTC	CASSWGLAELSSYNEQFF